The T cell receptor beta chain under discussion was sequenced for a study of Ad26.COV2.S vaccination and SARS-CoV-2 variants. This clone was counted between two and nine times. What it recognizes is unknown. Findings of the study overall: Vaccine recipients showed a spike-specific TCR breadth that was higher than in placebo recipients.

Treatment specified: over 15 received Ad26.COV2.S at low or high dose, single or two shots; several received placebo; per-sample allocation not given. Collection of samples fell on day 63 after the first vaccine or placebo injection. This CDR3 has 15 amino acids. Trimming removed 7 bases from V and 3 bases from J, with 15 bases in between. Germline CDR1 is LGHNT and CDR2 is FRNRAP. Repertoires were generated with immunoSEQ multiplex PCR, while TCRdb's copy carries only in-frame clones and drops some. The table shows a few hundred thousand clones, with roughly four fifths occurring only once. The J gene is TRBJ2-2, the V gene TRBV12-5; D is undetermined. The material sequenced was peripheral blood, taken in a trial of Ad26.COV2.S vaccine versus placebo. The clonotype originates from a person aged 18-65 years who received the Ad26.COV2.S COVID-19 vaccine or a placebo. The CDR3 coding sequence is TGTGCTAGTGTTCCTATCGAACCCGACACCGGGGAGCTGTTTTTT. Translated: CASVPIEPDTGELFF.